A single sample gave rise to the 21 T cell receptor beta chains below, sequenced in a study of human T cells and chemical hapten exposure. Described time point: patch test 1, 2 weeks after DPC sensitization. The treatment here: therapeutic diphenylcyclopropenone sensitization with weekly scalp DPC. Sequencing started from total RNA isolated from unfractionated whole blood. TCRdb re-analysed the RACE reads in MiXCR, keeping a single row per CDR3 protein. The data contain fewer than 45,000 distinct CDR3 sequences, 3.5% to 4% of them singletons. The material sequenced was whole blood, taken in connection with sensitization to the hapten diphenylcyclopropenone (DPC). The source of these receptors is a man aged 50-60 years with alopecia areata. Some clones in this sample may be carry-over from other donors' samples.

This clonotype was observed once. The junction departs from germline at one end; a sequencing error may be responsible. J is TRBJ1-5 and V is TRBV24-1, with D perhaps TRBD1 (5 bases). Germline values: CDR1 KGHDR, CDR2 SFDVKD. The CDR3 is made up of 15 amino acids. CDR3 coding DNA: TGTGCCACCAGTGATGCCCGGGGGGGGGATCAGCACCAGCATTTT. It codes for CATSDARGGDQHQHF.

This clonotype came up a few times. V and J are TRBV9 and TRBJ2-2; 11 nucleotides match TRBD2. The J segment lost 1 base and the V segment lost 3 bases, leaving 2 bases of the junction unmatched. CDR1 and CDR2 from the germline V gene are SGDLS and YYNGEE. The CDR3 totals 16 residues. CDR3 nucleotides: TGTGCCAGCAGCGCCGGGACTAGCGGGAACACCGGGGAGCTGTTTTTT. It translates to CASSAGTSGNTGELFF.

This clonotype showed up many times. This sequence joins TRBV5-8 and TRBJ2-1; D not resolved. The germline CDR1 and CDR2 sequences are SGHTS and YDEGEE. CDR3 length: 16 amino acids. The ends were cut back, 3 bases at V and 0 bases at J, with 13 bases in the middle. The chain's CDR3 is CASSSAGPVSYNEQFF. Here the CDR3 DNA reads TGTGCCAGCAGCTCCGCAGGACCCGTCTCCTACAATGAGCAGTTCTTC.

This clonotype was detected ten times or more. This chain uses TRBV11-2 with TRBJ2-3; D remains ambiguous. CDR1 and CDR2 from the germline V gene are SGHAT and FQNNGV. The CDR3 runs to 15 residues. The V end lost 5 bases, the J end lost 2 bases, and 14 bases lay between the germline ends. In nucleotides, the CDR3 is TGTGCCAGCAGCCTACAGATAGGAAACACAGATACGCAGTATTTT. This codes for CASSLQIGNTDTQYF. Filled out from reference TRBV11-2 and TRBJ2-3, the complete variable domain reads EAGVAQSPRYKIIEKRQSVAFWCNPISGHATLYWYQQILGQGPKLLIQFQNNGVVDDSQLPKDRFSAERLKGVDSTLKIQPAKLEDSAVYLCASSLQIGNTDTQYFGPGTRLTVL.

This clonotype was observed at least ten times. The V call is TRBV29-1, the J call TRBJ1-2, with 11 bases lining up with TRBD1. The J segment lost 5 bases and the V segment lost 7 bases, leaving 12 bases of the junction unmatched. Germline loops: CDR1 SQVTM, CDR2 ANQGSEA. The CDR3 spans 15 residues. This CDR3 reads CSGGQGARGAYGYTF. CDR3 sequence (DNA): TGCAGCGGCGGACAGGGGGCGCGCGGGGCTTATGGCTACACCTTC.

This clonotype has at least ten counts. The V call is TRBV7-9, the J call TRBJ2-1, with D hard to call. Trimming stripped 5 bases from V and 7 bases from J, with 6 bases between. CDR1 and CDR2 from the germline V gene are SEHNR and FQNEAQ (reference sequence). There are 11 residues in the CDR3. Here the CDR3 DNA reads TGTGCCAGCAGCCAATCGAATGAGCAGTTCTTC. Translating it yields CASSQSNEQFF.

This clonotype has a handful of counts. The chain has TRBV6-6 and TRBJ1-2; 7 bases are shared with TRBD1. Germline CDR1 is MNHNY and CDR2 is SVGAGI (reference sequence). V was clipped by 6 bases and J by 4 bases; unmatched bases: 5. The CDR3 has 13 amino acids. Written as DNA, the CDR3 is TGTGCCAGCAGCTCGACAGGGACCTATGGCTACACCTTC. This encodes CASSSTGTYGYTF.

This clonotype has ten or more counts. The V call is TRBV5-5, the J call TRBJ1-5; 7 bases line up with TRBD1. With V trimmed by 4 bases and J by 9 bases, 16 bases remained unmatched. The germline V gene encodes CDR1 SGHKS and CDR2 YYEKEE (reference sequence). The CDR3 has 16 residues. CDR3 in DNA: TGTGCCAGCAGCAATTCGGGACAGTCATTAGGGTTGCCCCAGCATTTT. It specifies CASSNSGQSLGLPQHF.

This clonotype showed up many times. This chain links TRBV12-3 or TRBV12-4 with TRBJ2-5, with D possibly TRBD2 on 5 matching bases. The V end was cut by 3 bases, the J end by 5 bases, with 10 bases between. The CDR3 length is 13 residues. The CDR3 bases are TGTGCCAGCAGTTTGACTACGGGGGAGACCCAGTACTTC. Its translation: CASSLTTGETQYF.

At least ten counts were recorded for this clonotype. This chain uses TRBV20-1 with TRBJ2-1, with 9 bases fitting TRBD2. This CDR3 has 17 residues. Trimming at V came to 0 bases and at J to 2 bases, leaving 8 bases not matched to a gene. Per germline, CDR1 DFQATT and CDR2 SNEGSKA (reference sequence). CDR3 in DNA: TGCAGTGCTAGAGACTCTAAAGCGGGAGGAACCTACAATGAGCAGTTCTTC. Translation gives CSARDSKAGGTYNEQFF.

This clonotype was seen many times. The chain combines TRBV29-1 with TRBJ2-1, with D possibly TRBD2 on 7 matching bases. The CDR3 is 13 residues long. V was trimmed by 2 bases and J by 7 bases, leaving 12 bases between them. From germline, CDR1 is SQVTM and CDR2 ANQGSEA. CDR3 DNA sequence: TGCAGCGTTGAAAGGGGGGGAAGAAATGAGCAGTTCTTC. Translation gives CSVERGGRNEQFF.

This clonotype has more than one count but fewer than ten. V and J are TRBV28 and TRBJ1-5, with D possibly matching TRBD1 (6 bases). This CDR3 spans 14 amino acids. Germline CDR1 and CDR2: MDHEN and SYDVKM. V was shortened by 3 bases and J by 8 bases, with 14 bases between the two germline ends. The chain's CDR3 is CASSLYGGAEPQHF. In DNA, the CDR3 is TGTGCCAGCAGTTTGTACGGGGGGGCCGAGCCCCAGCATTTT.

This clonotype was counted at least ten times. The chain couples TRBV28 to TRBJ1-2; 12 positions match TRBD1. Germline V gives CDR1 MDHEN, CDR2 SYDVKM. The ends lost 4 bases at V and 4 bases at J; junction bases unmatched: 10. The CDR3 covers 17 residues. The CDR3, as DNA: TGTGCCAGCAGTTCACCCGCCCCGGGACAGGGGGCCTATGGCTACACCTTC. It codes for CASSSPAPGQGAYGYTF.

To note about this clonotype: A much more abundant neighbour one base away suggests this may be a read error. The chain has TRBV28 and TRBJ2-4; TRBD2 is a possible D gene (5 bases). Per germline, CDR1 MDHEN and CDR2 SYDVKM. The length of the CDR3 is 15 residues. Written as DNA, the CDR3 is TGTGCCAGCAGTTTATTGATCCCCGGGGAAAACGTTCAGTACTTC. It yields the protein CASSLLIPGENVQYF.

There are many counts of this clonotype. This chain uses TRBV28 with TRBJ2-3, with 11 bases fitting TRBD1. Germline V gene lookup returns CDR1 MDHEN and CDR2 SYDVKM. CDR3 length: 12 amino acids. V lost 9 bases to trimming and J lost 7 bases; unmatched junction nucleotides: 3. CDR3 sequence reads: CASRTGGNTQYF. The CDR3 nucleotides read TGTGCCAGTCGGACAGGGGGCAATACGCAGTATTTT.

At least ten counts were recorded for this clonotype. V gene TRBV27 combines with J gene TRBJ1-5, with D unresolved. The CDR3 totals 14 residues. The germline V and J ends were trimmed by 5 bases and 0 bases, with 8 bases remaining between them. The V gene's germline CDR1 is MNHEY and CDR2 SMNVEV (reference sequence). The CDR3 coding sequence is TGTGCCAGCAGTGACGGGGTTAGCAATCAGCCCCAGCATTTT. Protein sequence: CASSDGVSNQPQHF.

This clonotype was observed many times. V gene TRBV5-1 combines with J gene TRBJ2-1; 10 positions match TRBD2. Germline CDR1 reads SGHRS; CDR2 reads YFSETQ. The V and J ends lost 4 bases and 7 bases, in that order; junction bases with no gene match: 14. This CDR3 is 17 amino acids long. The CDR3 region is CASSPGRGAGGRNEQFF. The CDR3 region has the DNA TGCGCCAGCAGCCCTGGCCGGGGAGCGGGAGGGCGGAATGAGCAGTTCTTC.

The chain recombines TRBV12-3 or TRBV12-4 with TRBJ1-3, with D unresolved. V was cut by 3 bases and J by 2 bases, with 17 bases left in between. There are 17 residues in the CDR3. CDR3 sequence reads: CASSFTAGLLPGNTIYF. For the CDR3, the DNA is TGTGCCAGCAGTTTTACGGCAGGCCTTTTGCCTGGAAACACCATATATTTT.

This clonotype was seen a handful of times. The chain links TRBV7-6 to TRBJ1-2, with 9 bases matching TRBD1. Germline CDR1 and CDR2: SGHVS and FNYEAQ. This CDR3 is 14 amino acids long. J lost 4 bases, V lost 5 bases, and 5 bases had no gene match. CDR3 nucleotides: TGTGCCAGCAGCCCAGGACAGGGGACCTATGGCTACACCTTC. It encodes CASSPGQGTYGYTF.

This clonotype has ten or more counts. DNA of the CDR3: TGCGCCAGCAGCGCCGTTATACAGGGGGCTAACACTGAAGCTTTCTTT. Its protein is CASSAVIQGANTEAFF. The chain carries TRBV5-1 and TRBJ1-1; 9 bases agree with TRBD1. This CDR3 region has 16 residues. Germline loops: CDR1 SGHRS, CDR2 YFSETQ. V lost 4 bases to trimming and J lost 2 bases; unmatched junction nucleotides: 9.

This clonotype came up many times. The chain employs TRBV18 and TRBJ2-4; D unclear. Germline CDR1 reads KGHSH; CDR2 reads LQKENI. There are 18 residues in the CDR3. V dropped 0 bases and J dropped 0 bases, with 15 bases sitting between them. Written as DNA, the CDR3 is TGTGCCAGCTCACCACCGAAAGGCATACCCCTAGCCAAAAACATTCAGTACTTC. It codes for CASSPPKGIPLAKNIQYF.